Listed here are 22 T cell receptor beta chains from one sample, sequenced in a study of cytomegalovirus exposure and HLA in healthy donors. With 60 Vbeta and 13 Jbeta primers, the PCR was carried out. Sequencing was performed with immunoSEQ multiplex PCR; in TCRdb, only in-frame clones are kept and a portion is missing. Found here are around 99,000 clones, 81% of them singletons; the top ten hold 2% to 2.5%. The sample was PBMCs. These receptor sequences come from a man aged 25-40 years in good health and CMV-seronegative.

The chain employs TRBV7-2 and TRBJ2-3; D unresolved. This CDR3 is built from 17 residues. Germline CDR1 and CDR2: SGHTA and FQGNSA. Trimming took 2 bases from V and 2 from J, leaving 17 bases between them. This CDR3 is CASSLSLVTHFTDTQYF. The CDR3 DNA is TGTGCCAGCAGCTTAAGTTTGGTGACACACTTCACAGATACGCAGTATTTT.

In DNA, the CDR3 is TGCGCCAGCAGCTTGATCCGGCAGGGCGCTGAAGCTTTCTTT. Its translation is CASSLIRQGAEAFF. The rearrangement uses TRBV5-1 and TRBJ1-1, with a tentative D call TRBD1 (5 bases). The CDR3 length is 14 residues. Trimming stripped 1 base from V and 6 bases from J, with 13 bases between. CDR1 and CDR2 (germline): SGHRS, YFSETQ. Full variable domain (rest looked up from reference TRBV5-1 and TRBJ1-1): KAGVTQTPRYLIKTRGQQVTLSCSPISGHRSVSWYQQTPGQGLQFLFEYFSETQRNKGNFPGRFSGRQFSNSRSEMNVSTLELGDSALYLCASSLIRQGAEAFFGQGTRLTVV.

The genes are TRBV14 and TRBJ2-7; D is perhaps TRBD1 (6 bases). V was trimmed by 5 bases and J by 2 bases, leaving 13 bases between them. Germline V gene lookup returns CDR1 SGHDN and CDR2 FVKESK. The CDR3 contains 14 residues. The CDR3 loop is CASSYYQGTYEQYF. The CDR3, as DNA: TGTGCCAGCAGCTACTACCAGGGGACCTACGAGCAGTACTTC.

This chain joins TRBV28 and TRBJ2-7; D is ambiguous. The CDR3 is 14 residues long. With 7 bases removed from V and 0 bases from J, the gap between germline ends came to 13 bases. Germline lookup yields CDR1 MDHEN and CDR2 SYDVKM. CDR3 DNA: TGTGCCAGCAACGCTTGGCACAGCTCCTACGAGCAGTACTTC. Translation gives CASNAWHSSYEQYF.

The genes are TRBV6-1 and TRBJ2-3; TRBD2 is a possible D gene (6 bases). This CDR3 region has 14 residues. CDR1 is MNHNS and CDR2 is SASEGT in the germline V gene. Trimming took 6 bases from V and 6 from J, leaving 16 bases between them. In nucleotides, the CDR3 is TGTGCCAGCAGGCACGAATGGGAGGAGGATACGCAGTATTTT. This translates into CASRHEWEEDTQYF.

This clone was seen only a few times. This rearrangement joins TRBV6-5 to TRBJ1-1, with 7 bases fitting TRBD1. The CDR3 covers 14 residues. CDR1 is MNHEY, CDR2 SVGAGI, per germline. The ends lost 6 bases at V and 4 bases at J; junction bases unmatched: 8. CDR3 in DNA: TGTGCCAGCAGAACAGGGGCCTGGGGCACTGAAGCTTTCTTT. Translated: CASRTGAWGTEAFF.

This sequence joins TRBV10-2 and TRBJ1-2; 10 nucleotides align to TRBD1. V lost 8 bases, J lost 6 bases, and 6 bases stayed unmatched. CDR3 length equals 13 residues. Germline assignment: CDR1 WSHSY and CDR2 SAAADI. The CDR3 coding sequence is TGCGCCAGCGTTGGGACAGGGGACAATGGCTACACCTTC. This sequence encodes CASVGTGDNGYTF.

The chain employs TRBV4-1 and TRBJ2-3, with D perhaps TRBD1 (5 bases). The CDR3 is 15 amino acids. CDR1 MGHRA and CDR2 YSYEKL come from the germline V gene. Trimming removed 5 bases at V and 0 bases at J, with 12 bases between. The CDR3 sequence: CASSSPDTSTDTQYF. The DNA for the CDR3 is TGCGCCAGCAGCTCCCCGGACACGAGCACAGATACGCAGTATTTT.

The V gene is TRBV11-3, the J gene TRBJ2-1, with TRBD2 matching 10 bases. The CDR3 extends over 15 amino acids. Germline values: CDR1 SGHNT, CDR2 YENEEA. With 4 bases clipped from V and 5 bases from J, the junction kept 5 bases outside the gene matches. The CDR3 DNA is TGTGCCAGCAGCTCGACTAGCGGGCGTAACAATGAGCAGTTCTTC. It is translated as CASSSTSGRNNEQFF.

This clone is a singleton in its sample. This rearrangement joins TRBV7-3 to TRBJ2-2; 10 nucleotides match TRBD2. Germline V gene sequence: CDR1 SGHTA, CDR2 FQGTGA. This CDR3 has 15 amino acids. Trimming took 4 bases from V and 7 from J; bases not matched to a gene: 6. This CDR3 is CASSSTAGGGGELFF. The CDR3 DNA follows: TGTGCCAGCAGCTCCACAGCGGGAGGGGGCGGGGAGCTGTTTTTT.

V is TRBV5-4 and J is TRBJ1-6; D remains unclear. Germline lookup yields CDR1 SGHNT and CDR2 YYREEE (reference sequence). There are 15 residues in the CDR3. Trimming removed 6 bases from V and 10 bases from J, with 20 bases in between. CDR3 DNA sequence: TGTGCCAGCACGCCCACCCCGGGTTCGGCGTCACCCCTCCACTTT. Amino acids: CASTPTPGSASPLHF.

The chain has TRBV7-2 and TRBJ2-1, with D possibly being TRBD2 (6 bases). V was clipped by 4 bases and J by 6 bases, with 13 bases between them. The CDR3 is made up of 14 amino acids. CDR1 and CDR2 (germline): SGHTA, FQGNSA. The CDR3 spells CASSSPGEGNEQFF. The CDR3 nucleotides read TGTGCCAGCAGCTCCCCGGGGGAAGGCAATGAGCAGTTCTTC.

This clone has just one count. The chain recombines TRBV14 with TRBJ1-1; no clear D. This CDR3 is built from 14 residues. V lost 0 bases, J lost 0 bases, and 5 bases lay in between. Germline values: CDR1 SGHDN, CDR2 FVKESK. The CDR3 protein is CASSQDFLNTEAFF. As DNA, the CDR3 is TGTGCCAGCAGCCAAGACTTTCTGAACACTGAAGCTTTCTTT.

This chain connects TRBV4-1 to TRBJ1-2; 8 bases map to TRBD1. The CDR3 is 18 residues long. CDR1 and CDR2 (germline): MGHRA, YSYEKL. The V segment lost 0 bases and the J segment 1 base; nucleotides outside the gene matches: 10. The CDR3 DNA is TGCGCCAGCAGCCAAGATAGGAGGACAGGGTGGAGTAACTATGGCTACACCTTC. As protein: CASSQDRRTGWSNYGYTF.

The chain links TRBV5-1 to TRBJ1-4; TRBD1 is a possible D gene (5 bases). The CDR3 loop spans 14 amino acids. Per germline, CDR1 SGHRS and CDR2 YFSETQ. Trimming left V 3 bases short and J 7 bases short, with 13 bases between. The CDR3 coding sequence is TGCGCCAGCAGCTCGGGGGATGCTGGTGAAAAACTGTTTTTT. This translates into CASSSGDAGEKLFF.

DNA for the CDR3: TGCGCCAGCAGCTTGGGGGCAGGCTATGAAGCTTTCTTT. Residues: CASSLGAGYEAFF. The chain carries TRBV5-1 and TRBJ1-1, with D unresolved. Looked up from germline, CDR1 is SGHRS and CDR2 is YFSETQ. The CDR3 covers 13 residues. V lost 0 bases to trimming and J lost 7 bases, with 10 bases between them.

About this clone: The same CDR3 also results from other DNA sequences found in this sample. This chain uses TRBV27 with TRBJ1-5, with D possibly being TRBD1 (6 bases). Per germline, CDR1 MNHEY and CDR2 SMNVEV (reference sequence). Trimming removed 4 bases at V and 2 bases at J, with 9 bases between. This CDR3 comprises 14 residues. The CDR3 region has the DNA TGTGCCAGCAGTTCCCCAGGGGGCAATCAGCCCCAGCATTTT. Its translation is CASSSPGGNQPQHF.

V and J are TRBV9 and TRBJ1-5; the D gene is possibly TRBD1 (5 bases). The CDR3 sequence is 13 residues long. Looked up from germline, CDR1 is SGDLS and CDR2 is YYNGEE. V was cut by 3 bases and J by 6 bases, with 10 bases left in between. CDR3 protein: CASSAMGGQPQHF. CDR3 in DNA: TGTGCCAGCAGCGCCATGGGGGGTCAGCCCCAGCATTTT.

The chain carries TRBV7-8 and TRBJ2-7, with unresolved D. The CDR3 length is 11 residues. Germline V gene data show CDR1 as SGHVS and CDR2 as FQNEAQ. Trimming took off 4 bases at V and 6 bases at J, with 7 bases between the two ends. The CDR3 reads CASSSFGEQYF. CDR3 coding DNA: TGTGCCAGCAGCTCATTCGGCGAGCAGTACTTC.

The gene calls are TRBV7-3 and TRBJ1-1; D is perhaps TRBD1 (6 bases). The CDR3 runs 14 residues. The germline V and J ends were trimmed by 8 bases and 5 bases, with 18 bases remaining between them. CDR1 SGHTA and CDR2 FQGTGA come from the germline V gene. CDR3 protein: CASLKQTGSTEAFF. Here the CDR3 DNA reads TGTGCCAGCCTTAAACAAACAGGGAGTACTGAAGCTTTCTTT.

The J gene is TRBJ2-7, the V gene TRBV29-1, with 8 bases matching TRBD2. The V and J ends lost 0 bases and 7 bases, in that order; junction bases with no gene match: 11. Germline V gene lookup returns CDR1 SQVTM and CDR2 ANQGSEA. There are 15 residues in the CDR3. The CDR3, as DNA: TGCAGCGTTGAAGATCTTCGGGGGGGCGCATGGGAGCAGTACTTC. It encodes CSVEDLRGGAWEQYF.

CDR3 sequence: CASSQDFVGGTDTQYF. CDR3 bases: TGCGCCAGCAGCCAGGACTTTGTGGGCGGCACAGATACGCAGTATTTT. V usage is TRBV10-1 and J usage is TRBJ2-3; possible D gene TRBD2, 5 bases. Between the trimmed V and J ends, which lost 6 bases and 1 base, there was a span of 17 bases. Germline V gene sequence: CDR1 WNHNN, CDR2 SYGVQD (reference sequence). The CDR3 has 16 amino acids.